Sequencing of this TCR beta chain was carried out in a study of blood T cell repertoires in COVID-19. This CDR3 spans 15 amino acids. Germline lookup yields CDR1 SGHTA and CDR2 FQGNSA. Trimming cost V 0 bases and J 4 bases, with 10 bases left between them. Assay used: immunoSEQ multiplex PCR; TCRdb lists only in-frame clones, some missing. The table lists around 40,000 clones, roughly 78% of them singletons. This clonotype was sampled from a man older than 75 with active or convalescent COVID-19. The sequenced sample consisted of peripheral blood. The chain combines TRBV7-2 with TRBJ2-1, with a weak D call TRBD2 (5 bases). CDR3 bases: TGTGCCAGCAGCTTAGCCAGCGGTCCTTACAATGAGCAGTTCTTC. This codes for CASSLASGPYNEQFF.